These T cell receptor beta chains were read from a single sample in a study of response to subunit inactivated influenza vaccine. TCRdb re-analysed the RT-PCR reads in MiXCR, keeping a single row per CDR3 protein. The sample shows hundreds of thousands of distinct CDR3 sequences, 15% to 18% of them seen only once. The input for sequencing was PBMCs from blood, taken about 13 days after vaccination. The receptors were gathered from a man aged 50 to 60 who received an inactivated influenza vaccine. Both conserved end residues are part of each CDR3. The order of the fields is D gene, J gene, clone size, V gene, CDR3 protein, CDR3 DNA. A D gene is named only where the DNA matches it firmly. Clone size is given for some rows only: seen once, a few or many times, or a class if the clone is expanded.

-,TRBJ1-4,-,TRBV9,CASSVGTTTNEKLFF,TGTGCCAGCAGCGTAGGGACAACTACTAATGAAAAACTGTTTTTT
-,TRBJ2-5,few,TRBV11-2,CASSPRHGVTQETQYF,TGTGCCAGCAGCCCAAGACATGGGGTTACTCAAGAGACCCAGTACTTC
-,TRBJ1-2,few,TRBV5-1,CASSFDRNGYTF,TGCGCCAGCAGCTTCGACAGGAATGGCTACACCTTC
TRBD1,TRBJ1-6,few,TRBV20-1,CSARRDRGSSSYNSPLHF,TGCAGTGCTAGAAGGGACAGGGGGTCGAGCTCCTATAATTCACCCCTCCACTTT
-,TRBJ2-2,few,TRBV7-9,CASSLERVKAGELFF,TGTGCCAGCAGCTTAGAGCGGGTAAAGGCCGGGGAGCTGTTTTTT
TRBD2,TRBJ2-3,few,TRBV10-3,CAISGTSGSFPTDTQYF,TGTGCCATCAGTGGGACTAGCGGCTCATTCCCCACAGATACGCAGTATTTT
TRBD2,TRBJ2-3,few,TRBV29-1,CSVRGRNTDTQYF,TGCAGCGTTCGCGGGAGGAACACAGATACGCAGTATTTT
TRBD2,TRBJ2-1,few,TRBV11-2,CASSKTPGLADYNEQFF,TGTGCCAGCAGTAAAACCCCGGGACTAGCGGATTACAATGAGCAGTTCTTC
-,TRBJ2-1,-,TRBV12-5,CASGPGVSGDNEQFF,TGTGCTAGTGGCCCGGGGGTTAGCGGAGACAATGAGCAGTTCTTC
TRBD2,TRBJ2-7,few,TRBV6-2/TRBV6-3,CASRGLAGNENEQYF,TGTGCCAGCAGAGGACTAGCGGGAAATGAAAACGAGCAGTACTTC